A selection of T cell receptor beta chains follows, all from one sample in a study of Tregs in tolerant kidney transplant recipients. Some clones are missing from TCRdb's copy, which holds only in-frame ones; the method was immunoSEQ multiplex PCR. The sample has some 240,000 clones, around 81% seen once. The sample consisted of CD4+ T cells from blood. The origin of the receptors is a human donor in good health. CDR3s include the opening cysteine and the closing phenylalanine or tryptophan. A D gene is named only where the DNA matches it firmly. Clone size is stated in some rows and not others, as once, few, many or a class when expanded.

j_gene,v_gene,abundance,d_gene,CDR3aa,CDR3nt
TRBJ1-2,TRBV12-5,NA,NA,CASGLVLGRLYSNYGYTF,TGTGCTAGTGGTTTGGTACTGGGTAGGCTGTACTCTAACTATGGCTACACCTTC
TRBJ2-2,TRBV6-6,NA,NA,CASSQGLGDGELFF,TGTGCCAGCAGCCAGGGGCTGGGGGACGGGGAGCTGTTTTTT
TRBJ2-2,TRBV5-5,NA,TRBD2,CASRPLAGVTGELFF,TGTGCCAGCAGACCCCTAGCGGGGGTGACCGGGGAGCTGTTTTTT
TRBJ2-5,TRBV5-8,once,NA,CASSLGQIQETQYF,TGTGCCAGCAGCTTAGGACAGATACAAGAGACCCAGTACTTC
TRBJ2-2,TRBV6-5,NA,TRBD1,CASKPGTGENGELFF,TGTGCCAGCAAGCCTGGGACAGGCGAAAACGGGGAGCTGTTTTTT
TRBJ2-5,TRBV29-1,NA,NA,CSVDYQETQYF,TGCAGCGTAGACTACCAAGAGACCCAGTACTTC
TRBJ2-1,TRBV18,NA,TRBD2,CASSPRVGRENEQFF,TGTGCCAGCTCACCACGGGTCGGGAGGGAGAATGAGCAGTTCTTC
TRBJ2-7,TRBV7-8,NA,TRBD1,CASSWDRGAYEQYF,TGTGCCAGCAGCTGGGACAGGGGCGCCTACGAGCAGTACTTC
TRBJ1-2,TRBV18,NA,TRBD1,CASSPETGIGYTF,TGTGCCAGCTCACCCGAGACAGGGATCGGCTACACCTTC
TRBJ1-1,TRBV19,once,NA,CASSFLTGEVFGITEAFF,TGTGCCAGTAGCTTCCTGACAGGAGAAGTTTTCGGGATCACTGAAGCTTTCTTT